The sequence of this T cell receptor beta chain was determined in a study of metastatic and nonmetastatic thyroid tumors. Study background: A comparison of repertoires was made across blood and tumor or nodule tissue from malignant and benign thyroid patients. General study results and limits: Significantly higher TCR beta diversity was reportedly seen in malignant thyroid tumors than benign nodules, in blood and tumor.

Authors' data handling: It was from CDR3 differences across clinicopathological groups that a distant-metastasis classifier for papillary thyroid cancer was built. MiXCR reprocessed the PCR reads for TCRdb. The V and J calls and clone size come from TCRdb's table, not from the authors' own analysis. The sample shows tens of thousands of clones, around 30% of them seen only once. Per germline, CDR1 SGHRS and CDR2 YFSETQ. The CDR3 contains 14 residues. Before thyroid surgery, none of the patients had received any treatment. This clone was observed a handful of times. What it binds is not known. Possible read error: a much larger clone is one base away.

The receptor comes from a female donor with papillary thyroid cancer or a benign thyroid nodule (not recorded which). Some clones in this sample may be carry-over from other donors' samples. The sequenced sample consisted of blood. The chain is built from TRBV5-1 and TRBJ2-2; D might be TRBD1 or TRBD2, each matching 6 bases. CDR3 bases: TGCGCCGGCAGAGGAGGGGGATACACCGGGGAGCTGTTTTTT. Translated: CAGRGGGYTGELFF.